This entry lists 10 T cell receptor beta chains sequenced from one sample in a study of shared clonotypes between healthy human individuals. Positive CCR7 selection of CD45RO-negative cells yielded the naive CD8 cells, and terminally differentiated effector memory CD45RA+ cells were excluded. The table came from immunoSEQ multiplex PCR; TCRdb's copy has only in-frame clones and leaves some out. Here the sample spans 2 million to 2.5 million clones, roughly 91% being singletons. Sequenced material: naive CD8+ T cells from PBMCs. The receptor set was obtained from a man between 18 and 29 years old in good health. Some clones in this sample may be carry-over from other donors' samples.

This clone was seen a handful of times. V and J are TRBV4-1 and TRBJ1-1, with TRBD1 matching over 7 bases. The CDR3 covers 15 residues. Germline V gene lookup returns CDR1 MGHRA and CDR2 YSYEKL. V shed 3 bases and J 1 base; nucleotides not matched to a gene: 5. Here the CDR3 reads CASSQTGQRNTEAFF. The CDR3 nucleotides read TGCGCCAGCAGCCAGACGGGACAGAGGAACACTGAAGCTTTCTTT.

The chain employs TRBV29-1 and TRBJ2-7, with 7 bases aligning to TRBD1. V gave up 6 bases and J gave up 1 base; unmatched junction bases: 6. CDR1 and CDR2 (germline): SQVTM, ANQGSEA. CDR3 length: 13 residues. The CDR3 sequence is CSVLTGRSYEQYF. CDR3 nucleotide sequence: TGCAGCGTGTTGACAGGGCGGTCCTACGAGCAGTACTTC.

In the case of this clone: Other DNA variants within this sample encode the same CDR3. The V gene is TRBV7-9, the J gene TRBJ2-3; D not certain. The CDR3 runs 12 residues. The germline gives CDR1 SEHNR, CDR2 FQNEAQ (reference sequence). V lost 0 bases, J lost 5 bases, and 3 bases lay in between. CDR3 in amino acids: CASSLAVDTQYF. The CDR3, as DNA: TGTGCCAGCAGCTTAGCTGTAGATACGCAGTATTTT.

The CDR3 nucleotides read TGTGCCAGCAGCTTGTTAGCCTCCGGGGATGAAGCTTTCTTT. It yields the protein CASSLLASGDEAFF. This sequence joins TRBV5-8 and TRBJ1-1; no clear D. The CDR3 spans 14 residues. The germline gives CDR1 SGHTS, CDR2 YDEGEE. V was shortened by 1 base and J by 7 bases, with 14 bases between the two germline ends.

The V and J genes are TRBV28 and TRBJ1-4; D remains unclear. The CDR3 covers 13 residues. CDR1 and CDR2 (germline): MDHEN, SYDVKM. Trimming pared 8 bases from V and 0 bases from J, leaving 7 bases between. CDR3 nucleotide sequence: TGTGCCAGCCAAGGAGCAACTAATGAAAAACTGTTTTTT. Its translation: CASQGATNEKLFF. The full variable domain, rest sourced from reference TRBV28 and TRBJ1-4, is DVKVTQSSRYLVKRTGEKVFLECVQDMDHENMFWYRQDPGLGLRLIYFSYDVKMKEKGDIPEGYSVSREKKERFSLILESASTNQTSMYLCASQGATNEKLFFGSGTQLSVL.

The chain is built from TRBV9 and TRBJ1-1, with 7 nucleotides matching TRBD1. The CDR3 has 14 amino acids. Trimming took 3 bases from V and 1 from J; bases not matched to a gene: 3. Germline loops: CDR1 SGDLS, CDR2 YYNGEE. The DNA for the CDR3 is TGTGCCAGCAGCGAAAACAGGGGGAACACTGAAGCTTTCTTT. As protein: CASSENRGNTEAFF.

The CDR3 region has the DNA TGTGCCAGCAGTCCAAGACAGGATTATAGCAATCAGCCCCAGCATTTT. The encoded protein is CASSPRQDYSNQPQHF. This sequence joins TRBV27 and TRBJ1-5, with TRBD1 as a possible D gene (6 bases). The CDR3 consists of 16 residues. Trimming pared 5 bases from V and 0 bases from J, leaving 14 bases between. Germline lookup yields CDR1 MNHEY and CDR2 SMNVEV (reference sequence).

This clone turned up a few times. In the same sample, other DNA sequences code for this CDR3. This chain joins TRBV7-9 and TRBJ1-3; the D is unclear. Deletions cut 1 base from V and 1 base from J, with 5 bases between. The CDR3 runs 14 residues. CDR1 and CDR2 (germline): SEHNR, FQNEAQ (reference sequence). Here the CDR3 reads CASSLGGSGNTIYF. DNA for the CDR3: TGTGCCAGCAGCTTAGGAGGGTCTGGAAACACCATATATTTT.

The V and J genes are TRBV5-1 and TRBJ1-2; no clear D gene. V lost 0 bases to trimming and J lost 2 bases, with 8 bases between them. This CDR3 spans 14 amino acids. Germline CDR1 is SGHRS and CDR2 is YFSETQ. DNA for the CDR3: TGCGCCAGCAGCTTGGTTACGCCAAACTATGGCTACACCTTC. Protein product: CASSLVTPNYGYTF.

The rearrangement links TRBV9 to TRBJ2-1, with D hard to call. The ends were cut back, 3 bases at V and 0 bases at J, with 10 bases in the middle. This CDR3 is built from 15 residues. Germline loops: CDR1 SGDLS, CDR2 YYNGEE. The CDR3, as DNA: TGTGCCAGCAGCGGCTCGTCGGGCTCCTACAATGAGCAGTTCTTC. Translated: CASSGSSGSYNEQFF.